Listed here are 2 T cell receptor beta chains from one sample, sequenced in a study of spatial heterogeneity in lung cancer. Whole-study findings and limits: Tumoral mutation counts were tracked by counts of expanded intratumoral alpha and beta TCRs.

Time point meaning: sample taken at primary tumor resection. TCRdb reprocessed the 5' RACE reads via MiXCR and lists one record per CDR3 protein. The data contain approximately 7,600 distinct CDR3 sequences, 14% of them singletons. Their antigen targets remain unknown. The sample was lung tumor tissue, taken at surgery. The receptors originated from a female donor with early-stage non-small cell lung cancer.

This clonotype came up once. Since the library was made to target alpha chains, this beta chain is a stray read and its abundance is not meaningful. The chain links TRBV7-8 to TRBJ1-1; TRBD1 matches 7 bases. The CDR3 has 13 residues. Germline V lookup: CDR1 SGHVS, CDR2 FQNEAQ. J gave up 3 bases and V 5 bases, and 3 bases lay outside the gene matches. The CDR3 DNA reads as TGTGCCAGCAGCATCGACAGGGACACTGAAGCTTTCTTT. As protein: CASSIDRDTEAFF.

This clonotype has at least ten counts. This beta chain is a stray read from a library made for alpha chains; its abundance is not meaningful. The rearrangement links TRBV16 to TRBJ2-7, with D possibly TRBD2 on 5 matching bases. CDR1 is KGHSY and CDR2 is FQNENV in the germline V gene. This CDR3 is 12 amino acids long. The ends were cut back, 2 bases at V and 6 bases at J, with 8 bases in the middle. CDR3 sequence: CASSQEGTEQYF. CDR3 nucleotide sequence: TGTGCCAGCAGCCAAGAGGGCACCGAGCAGTACTTC.